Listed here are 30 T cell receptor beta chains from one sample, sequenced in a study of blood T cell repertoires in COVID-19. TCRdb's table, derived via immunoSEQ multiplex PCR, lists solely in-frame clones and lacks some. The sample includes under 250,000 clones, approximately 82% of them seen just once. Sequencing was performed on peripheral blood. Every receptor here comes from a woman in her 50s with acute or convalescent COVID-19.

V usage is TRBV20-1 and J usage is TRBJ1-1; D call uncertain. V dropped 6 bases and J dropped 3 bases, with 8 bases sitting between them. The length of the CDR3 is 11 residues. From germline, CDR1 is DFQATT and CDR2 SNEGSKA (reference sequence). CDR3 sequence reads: CSAWTDTEAFF. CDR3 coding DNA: TGCAGTGCCTGGACTGACACTGAAGCTTTCTTT.

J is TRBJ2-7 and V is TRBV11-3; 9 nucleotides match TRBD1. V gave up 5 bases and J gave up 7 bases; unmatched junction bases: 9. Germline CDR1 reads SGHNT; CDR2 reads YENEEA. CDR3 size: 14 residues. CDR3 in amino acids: CASSLGQGTREQYF. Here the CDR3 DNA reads TGTGCCAGCAGCCTGGGACAGGGTACTCGGGAGCAGTACTTC.

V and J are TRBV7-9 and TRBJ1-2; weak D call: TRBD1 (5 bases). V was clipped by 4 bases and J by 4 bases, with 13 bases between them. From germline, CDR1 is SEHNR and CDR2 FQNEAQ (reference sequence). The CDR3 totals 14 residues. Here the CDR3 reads CASSSLTGVYGYTF. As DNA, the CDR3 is TGTGCCAGCAGCTCACTCACAGGCGTCTATGGCTACACCTTC.

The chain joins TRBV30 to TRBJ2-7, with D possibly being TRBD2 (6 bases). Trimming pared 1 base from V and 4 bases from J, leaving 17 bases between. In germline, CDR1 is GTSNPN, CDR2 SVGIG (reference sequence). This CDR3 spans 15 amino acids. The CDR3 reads CAWSDTASGFYEQYF. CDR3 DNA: TGTGCCTGGAGTGATACGGCCAGCGGGTTTTACGAGCAGTACTTC. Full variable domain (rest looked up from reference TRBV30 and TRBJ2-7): SQTIHQWPATLVQPVGSPLSLECTVEGTSNPNLYWYRQAAGRGLQLLFYSVGIGQISSEVPQNLSASRPQDRQFILSSKKLLLSDSGFYLCAWSDTASGFYEQYFGPGTRLTVT.

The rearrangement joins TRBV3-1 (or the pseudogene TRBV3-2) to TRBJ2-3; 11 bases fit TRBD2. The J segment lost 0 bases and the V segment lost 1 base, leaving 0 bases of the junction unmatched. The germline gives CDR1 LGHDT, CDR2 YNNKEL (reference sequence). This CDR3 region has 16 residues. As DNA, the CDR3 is TGTGCCAGCAGCCAAGGACTAGCGGGAAGCACAGATACGCAGTATTTT. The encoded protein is CASSQGLAGSTDTQYF.

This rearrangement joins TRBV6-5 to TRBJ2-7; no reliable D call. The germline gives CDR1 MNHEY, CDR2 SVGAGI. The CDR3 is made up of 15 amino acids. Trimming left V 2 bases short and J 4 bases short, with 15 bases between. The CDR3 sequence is CASSYSAARLYEQYF. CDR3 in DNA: TGTGCCAGCAGTTACAGCGCCGCACGATTATACGAGCAGTACTTC.

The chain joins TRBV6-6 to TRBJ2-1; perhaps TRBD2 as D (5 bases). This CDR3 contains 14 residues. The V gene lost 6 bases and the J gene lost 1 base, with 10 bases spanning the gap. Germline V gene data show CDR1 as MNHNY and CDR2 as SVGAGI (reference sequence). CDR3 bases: TGTGCCAGCAGACGACGGGATTCCTACAATGAGCAGTTCTTC. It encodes CASRRRDSYNEQFF.

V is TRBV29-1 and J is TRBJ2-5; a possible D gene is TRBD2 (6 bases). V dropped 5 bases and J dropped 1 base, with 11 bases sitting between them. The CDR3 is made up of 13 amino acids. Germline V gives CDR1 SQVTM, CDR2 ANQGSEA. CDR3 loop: CSVRRGGQETQYF. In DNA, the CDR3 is TGCAGCGTTCGGAGGGGCGGCCAAGAGACCCAGTACTTC.

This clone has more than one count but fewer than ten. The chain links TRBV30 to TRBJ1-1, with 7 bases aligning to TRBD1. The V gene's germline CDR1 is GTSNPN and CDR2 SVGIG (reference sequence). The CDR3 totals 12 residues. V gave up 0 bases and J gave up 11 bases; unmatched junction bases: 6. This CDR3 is CAWSVRRGLAFF. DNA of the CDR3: TGTGCCTGGAGTGTTCGAAGGGGGCTCGCTTTCTTT.

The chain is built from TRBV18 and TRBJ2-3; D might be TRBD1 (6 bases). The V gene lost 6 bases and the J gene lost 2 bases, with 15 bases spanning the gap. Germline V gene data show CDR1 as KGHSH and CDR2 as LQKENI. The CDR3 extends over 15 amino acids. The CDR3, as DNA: TGTGCCAGCTCGCCGGGACAAGTATACACAGATACGCAGTATTTT. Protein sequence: CASSPGQVYTDTQYF.

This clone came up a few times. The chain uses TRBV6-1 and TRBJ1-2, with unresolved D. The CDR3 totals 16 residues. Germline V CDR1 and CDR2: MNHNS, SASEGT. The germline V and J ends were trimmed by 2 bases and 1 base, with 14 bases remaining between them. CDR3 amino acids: CASSEREHSGNYGYTF. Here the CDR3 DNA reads TGTGCCAGCAGTGAAAGGGAGCATAGTGGTAACTATGGCTACACCTTC.

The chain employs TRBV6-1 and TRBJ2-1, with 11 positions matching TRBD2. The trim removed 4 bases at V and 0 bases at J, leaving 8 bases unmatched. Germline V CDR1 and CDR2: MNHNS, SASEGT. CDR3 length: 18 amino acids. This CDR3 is CASSGLAGGGVSYNEQFF. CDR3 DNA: TGTGCCAGCAGTGGGTTAGCGGGAGGGGGGGTCTCCTACAATGAGCAGTTCTTC.

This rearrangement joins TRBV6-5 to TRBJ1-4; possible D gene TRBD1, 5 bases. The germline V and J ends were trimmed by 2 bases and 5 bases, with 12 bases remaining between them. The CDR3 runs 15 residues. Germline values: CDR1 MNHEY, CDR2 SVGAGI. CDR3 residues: CASSYTGLSNEKLFF. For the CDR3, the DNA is TGTGCCAGCAGTTACACGGGACTGAGCAATGAAAAACTGTTTTTT.

The CDR3: CASSEGWTGGRDNQPQHF. The CDR3 DNA reads as TGTGCCAGCAGTGAAGGTTGGACAGGGGGCCGGGACAATCAGCCCCAGCATTTT. The chain recombines TRBV6-1 with TRBJ1-5, with 11 bases aligning to TRBD1. Germline-derived CDR1 and CDR2 are MNHNS and SASEGT. The CDR3 spans 18 residues. J lost 3 bases, V lost 1 base, and 8 bases had no gene match.

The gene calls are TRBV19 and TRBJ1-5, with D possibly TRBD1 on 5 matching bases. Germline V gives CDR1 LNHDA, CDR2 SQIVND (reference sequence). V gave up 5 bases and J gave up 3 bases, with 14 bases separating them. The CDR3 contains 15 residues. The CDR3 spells CASSLRQTLNQPQHF. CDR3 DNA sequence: TGTGCCAGTAGTCTCCGACAGACACTCAATCAGCCCCAGCATTTT.

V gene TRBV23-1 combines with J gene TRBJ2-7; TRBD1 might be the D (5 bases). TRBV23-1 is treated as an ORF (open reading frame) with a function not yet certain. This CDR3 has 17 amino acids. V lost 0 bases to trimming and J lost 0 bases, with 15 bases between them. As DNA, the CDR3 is TGCGCCAGCAGTCAATCGACAGTCTATCCTAGCTCCTACGAGCAGTACTTC. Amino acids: CASSQSTVYPSSYEQYF.

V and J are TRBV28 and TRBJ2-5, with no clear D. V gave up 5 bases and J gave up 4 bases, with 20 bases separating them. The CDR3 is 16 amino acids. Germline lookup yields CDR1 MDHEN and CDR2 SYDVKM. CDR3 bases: TGTGCCAGCAGTCCCCGATGGCCTCCCACCGCAGAGACCCAGTACTTC. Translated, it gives CASSPRWPPTAETQYF.

The CDR3 bases are TGTGCCAGCAAACAGGTCGTGCGGAATTCACCCCTCCACTTT. It is translated as CASKQVVRNSPLHF. V is TRBV6-5 and J is TRBJ1-6, with D tentatively TRBD1 (5 bases). The CDR3 has 14 residues. CDR1 MNHEY and CDR2 SVGAGI come from the germline V gene. V shed 7 bases and J shed 7 bases, with 14 bases lying between them.

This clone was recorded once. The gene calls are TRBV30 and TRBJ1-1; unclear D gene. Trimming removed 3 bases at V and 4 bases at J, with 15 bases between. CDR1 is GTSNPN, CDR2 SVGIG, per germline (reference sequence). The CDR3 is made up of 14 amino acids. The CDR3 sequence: CAWSNLPSGTEAFF. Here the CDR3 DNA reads TGTGCCTGGAGCAATTTGCCGTCGGGCACTGAAGCTTTCTTT.

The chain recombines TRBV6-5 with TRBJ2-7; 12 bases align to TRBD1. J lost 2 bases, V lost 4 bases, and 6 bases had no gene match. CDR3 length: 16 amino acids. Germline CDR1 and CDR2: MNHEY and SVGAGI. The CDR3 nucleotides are TGTGCCAGCAGTTCCGGGACAGGGGGCCCAGCCTACGAGCAGTACTTC. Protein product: CASSSGTGGPAYEQYF.

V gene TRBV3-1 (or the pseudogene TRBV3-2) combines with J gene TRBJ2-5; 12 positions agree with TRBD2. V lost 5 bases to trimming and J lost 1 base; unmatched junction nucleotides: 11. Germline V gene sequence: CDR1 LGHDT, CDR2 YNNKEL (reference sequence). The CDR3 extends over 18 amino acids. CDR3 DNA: TGTGCCAGCAGCTATTTGACTAGCGGGAGAACGACCCAAGAGACCCAGTACTTC. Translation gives CASSYLTSGRTTQETQYF.

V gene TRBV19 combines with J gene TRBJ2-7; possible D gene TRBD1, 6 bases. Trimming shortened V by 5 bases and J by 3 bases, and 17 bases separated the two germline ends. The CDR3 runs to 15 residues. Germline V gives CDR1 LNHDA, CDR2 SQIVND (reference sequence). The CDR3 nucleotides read TGTGCCAGTAGTCACCTCGGACAGACTAACTACGAGCAGTACTTC. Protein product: CASSHLGQTNYEQYF.

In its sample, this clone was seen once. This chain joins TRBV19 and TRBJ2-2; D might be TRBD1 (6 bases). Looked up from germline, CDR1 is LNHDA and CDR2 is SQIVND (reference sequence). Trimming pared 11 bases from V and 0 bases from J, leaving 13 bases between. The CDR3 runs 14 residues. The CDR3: CAASDRPNTGELFF. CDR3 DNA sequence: TGTGCCGCCTCGGACAGACCGAACACCGGGGAGCTGTTTTTT.

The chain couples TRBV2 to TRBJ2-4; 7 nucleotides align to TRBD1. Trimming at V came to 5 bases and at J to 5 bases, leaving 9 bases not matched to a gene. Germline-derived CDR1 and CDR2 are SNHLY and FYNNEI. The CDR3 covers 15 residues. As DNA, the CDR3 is TGTGCCAGCAGTCCTGGGACAGCCCTAGAAAACATTCAGTACTTC. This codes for CASSPGTALENIQYF.

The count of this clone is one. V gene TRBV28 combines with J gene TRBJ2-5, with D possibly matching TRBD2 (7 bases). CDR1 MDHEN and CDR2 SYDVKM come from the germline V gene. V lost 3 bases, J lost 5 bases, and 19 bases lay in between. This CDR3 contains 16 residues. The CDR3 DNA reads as TGTGCCAGCAGTTTCCCTGGGGGGGCGCGTAGGGAGACCCAGTACTTC. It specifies CASSFPGGARRETQYF.

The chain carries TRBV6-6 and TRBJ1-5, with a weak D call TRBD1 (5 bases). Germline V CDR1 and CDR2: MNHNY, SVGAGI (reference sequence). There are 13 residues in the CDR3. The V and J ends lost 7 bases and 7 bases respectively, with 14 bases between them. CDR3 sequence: CASNAARVQPQHF. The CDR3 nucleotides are TGTGCCAGCAACGCAGCCAGGGTACAGCCCCAGCATTTT.

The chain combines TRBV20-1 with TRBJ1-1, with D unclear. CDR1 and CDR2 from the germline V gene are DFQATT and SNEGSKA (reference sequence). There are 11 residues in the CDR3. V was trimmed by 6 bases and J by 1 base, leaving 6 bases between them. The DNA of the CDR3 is TGCAGTGCCACAGCGAACACTGAAGCTTTCTTT. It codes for CSATANTEAFF.

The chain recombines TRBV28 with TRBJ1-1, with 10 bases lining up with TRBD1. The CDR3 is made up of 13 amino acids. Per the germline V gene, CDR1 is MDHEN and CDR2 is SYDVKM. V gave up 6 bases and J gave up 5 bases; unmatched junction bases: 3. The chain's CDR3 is CASSWTGGTEAFF. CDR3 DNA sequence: TGTGCCAGCAGCTGGACAGGGGGAACTGAAGCTTTCTTT.

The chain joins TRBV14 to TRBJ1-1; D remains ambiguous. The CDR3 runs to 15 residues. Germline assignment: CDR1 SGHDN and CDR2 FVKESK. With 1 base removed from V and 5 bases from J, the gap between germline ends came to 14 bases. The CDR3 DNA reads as TGTGCCAGCAGCCAAGGGCTACGGGAGGAAACTGAAGCTTTCTTT. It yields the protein CASSQGLREETEAFF.

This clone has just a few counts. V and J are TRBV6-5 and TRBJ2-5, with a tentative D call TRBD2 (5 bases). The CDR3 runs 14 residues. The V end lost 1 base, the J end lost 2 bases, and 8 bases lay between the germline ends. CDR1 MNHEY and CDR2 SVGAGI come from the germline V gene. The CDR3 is CASSYLGSQETQYF. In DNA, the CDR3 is TGTGCCAGCAGTTACTTAGGGAGTCAAGAGACCCAGTACTTC.